This T cell receptor (beta chain) appears in the sequencing data of a study of blood T cell repertoires in COVID-19. Study at large: Acute-phase and convalescent COVID-19 samples originated in the United States, Italy and Spain.

TCRdb's table, derived via immunoSEQ multiplex PCR, lists solely in-frame clones and lacks some. The sample consists of approximately 260,000 clones, approximately 81% of them appearing once. This clone occurred a few times. Unmatched junction bases numbered 13, after V lost 5 bases and J lost 10 bases. CDR3 length equals 15 residues. The V gene's germline CDR1 is SGHAT and CDR2 FQNNGV. Sequencing was carried out using PBMCs or T cells enriched from blood (not recorded which). The TCR originated in a woman aged 45-60 years who had been exposed to COVID-19. The chain uses TRBV11-2 and TRBJ2-1; TRBD2 matches 8 bases. In DNA, the CDR3 is TGTGCCAGCAGCCGCCGGGGGGGCGAGGGGCAGGAGCAGTTCTTC. Protein sequence: CASSRRGGEGQEQFF.